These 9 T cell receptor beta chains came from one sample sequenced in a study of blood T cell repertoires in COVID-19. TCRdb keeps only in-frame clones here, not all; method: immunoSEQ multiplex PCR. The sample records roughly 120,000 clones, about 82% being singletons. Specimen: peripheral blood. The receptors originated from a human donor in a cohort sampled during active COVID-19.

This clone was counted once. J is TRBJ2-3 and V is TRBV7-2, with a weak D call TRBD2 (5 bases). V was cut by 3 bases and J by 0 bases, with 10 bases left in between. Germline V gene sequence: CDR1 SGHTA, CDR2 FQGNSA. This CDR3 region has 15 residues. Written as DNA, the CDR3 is TGTGCCAGCAGCTTGGCTAGCCTTAGCACAGATACGCAGTATTTT. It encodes CASSLASLSTDTQYF. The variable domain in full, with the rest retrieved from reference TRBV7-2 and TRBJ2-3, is GAGVSQSPSNKVTEKGKDVELRCDPISGHTALYWYRQSLGQGLEFLIYFQGNSAPDKSGLPSDRFSAERTGGSVSTLTIQRTQQEDSAVYLCASSLASLSTDTQYFGPGTRLTVL.

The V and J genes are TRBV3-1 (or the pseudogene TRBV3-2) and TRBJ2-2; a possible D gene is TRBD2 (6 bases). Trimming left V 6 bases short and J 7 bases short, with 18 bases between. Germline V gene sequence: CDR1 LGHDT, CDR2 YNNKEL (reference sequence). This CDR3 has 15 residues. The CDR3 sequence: CASSPRPSAGGELFF. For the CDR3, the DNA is TGTGCCAGCAGTCCTCGACCTAGCGCAGGCGGGGAGCTGTTTTTT.

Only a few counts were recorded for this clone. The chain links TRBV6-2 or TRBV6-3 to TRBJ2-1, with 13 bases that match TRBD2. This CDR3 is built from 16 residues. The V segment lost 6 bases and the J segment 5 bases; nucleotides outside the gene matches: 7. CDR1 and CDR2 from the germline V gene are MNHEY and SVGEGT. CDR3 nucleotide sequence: TGTGCCAGCAGCAGGGGACTAGCGGGAATTCACAATGAGCAGTTCTTC. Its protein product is CASSRGLAGIHNEQFF.

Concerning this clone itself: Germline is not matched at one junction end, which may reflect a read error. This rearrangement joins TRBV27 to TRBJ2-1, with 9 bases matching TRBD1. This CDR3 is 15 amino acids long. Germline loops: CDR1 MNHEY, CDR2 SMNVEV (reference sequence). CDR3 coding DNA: TGTGCCAGCAGTCTATCTGGGACAGGGTCCCCTGAGCAGTTCTTC. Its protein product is CASSLSGTGSPEQFF.

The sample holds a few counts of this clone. In DNA form, the CDR3 reads TGTGCCAGCAGAAGGGGGACCGGGACAGAAAAACTGTTTTTT. Protein: CASRRGTGTEKLFF. The rearrangement joins TRBV6-5 to TRBJ1-4; D may be TRBD1 (6 bases). The germline V and J ends were trimmed by 6 bases and 8 bases, with 16 bases remaining between them. Germline CDR1 and CDR2: MNHEY and SVGAGI. This CDR3 has 14 residues.

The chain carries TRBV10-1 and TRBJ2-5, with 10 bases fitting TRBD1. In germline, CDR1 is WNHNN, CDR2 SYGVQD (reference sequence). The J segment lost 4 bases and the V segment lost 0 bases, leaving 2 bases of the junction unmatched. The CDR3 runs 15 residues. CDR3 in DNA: TGCGCCAGCAGTGAGTCCGGGACAGGGGTAGAGACCCAGTACTTC. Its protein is CASSESGTGVETQYF.

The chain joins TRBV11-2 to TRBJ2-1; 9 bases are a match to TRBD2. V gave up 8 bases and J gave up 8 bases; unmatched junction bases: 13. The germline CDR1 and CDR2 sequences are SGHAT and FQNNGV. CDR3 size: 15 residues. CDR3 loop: CASGALGGGGDEQFF. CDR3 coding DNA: TGTGCCAGCGGCGCCCTCGGCGGGGGGGGAGATGAGCAGTTCTTC.

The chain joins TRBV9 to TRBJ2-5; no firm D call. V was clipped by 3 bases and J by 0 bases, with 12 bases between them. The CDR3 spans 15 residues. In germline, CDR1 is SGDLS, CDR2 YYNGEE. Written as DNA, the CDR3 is TGTGCCAGCAGCGCCCGCGGAGTGAACCAAGAGACCCAGTACTTC. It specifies CASSARGVNQETQYF.

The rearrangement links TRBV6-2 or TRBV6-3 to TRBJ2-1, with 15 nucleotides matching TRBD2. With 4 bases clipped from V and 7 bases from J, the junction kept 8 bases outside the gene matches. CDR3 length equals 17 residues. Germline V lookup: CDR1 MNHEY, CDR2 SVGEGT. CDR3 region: CASSFGLAGGPGNEQFF. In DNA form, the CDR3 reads TGTGCCAGCAGTTTCGGACTAGCGGGAGGGCCGGGGAATGAGCAGTTCTTC.